This is a list of T cell receptor beta chains from one sample in a study of blood T cell repertoires in COVID-19. The method was immunoSEQ multiplex PCR; TCRdb's version includes in-frame clones alone and lacks a portion of them. There are around 140,000 clones in the sample; around 90% occur only once, and 1.5% to 2% lies in the top ten. Sequencing used peripheral blood. These TCRs come from an older man with acute or convalescent COVID-19. Each CDR3 is given with its conserved first and last residue. D genes are given only for firm matches. Some rows mark clone size as missing; the rest say once, few, many or name a class of expanded clone.

NA,NA,TRBJ2-3,TRBV7-8,CASSLKFSPDTQYF,TGTGCCAGCAGCTTAAAATTTAGCCCAGATACGCAGTATTTT
TRBD1,NA,TRBJ1-1,TRBV2,CASSPSGGRGAFF,TGTGCCAGCAGTCCCTCAGGGGGAAGAGGAGCTTTCTTT
TRBD1,few,TRBJ2-7,TRBV2,CASSRQGYNEQYF,TGTGCCAGCAGTCGACAGGGGTACAACGAGCAGTACTTC
NA,NA,TRBJ1-2,TRBV10-3,CAISESQWTHYGYTF,TGTGCCATCAGTGAGTCGCAGTGGACACACTATGGCTACACCTTC
NA,NA,TRBJ1-5,TRBV28,CASIRQGGNQPQHF,TGTGCCAGCATCAGGCAGGGTGGCAATCAGCCCCAGCATTTT
TRBD1,NA,TRBJ2-7,TRBV6-5,CASNPGQGEYEQYF,TGTGCCAGCAATCCGGGACAGGGCGAATACGAGCAGTACTTC
NA,NA,TRBJ2-1,TRBV3-1/TRBV3-2,CASSEAPPGIPGGEQFF,TGTGCCAGCAGCGAGGCTCCACCCGGAATCCCCGGCGGTGAGCAGTTCTTC
TRBD2,NA,TRBJ2-1,TRBV3-1/TRBV3-2,CASSRAGQTYNEQFF,TGTGCCAGCAGTCGAGCGGGGCAGACCTACAATGAGCAGTTCTTC
NA,NA,TRBJ2-7,TRBV27,CASSLSFRSSYEQYF,TGTGCCAGCAGTTTAAGTTTCCGGAGCTCCTACGAGCAGTACTTC
NA,NA,TRBJ2-1,TRBV5-5,CASSPRGTVRNEQFF,TGTGCCAGCAGCCCTCGCGGGACAGTGAGAAATGAGCAGTTCTTC
NA,NA,TRBJ1-6,TRBV10-3,CAISELGALNSPLHF,TGTGCCATCAGTGAGTTAGGAGCCTTGAATTCACCCCTCCACTTT
TRBD1,NA,TRBJ1-1,TRBV27,CASGEQGSTEAFF,TGTGCCAGCGGGGAACAGGGGAGCACTGAAGCTTTCTTT
TRBD2,NA,TRBJ2-5,TRBV5-1,CASSLVLAGAETQYF,TGCGCCAGCAGCTTGGTTCTAGCGGGAGCAGAGACCCAGTACTTC
TRBD2,NA,TRBJ2-1,TRBV9,CASSLVAGGVGNEQFF,TGTGCCAGCAGCCTCGTAGCGGGAGGCGTTGGCAATGAGCAGTTCTTC
NA,NA,TRBJ1-1,TRBV7-9,CASSLGQGTEAFF,TGTGCCAGCAGCTTAGGTCAGGGAACTGAAGCTTTCTTT
TRBD1,NA,TRBJ1-2,TRBV28,CASSVPQGANYGYTF,TGTGCCAGCAGTGTCCCACAGGGGGCTAACTATGGCTACACCTTC
TRBD1,NA,TRBJ1-5,TRBV2,CASKGQVNQPQHF,TGTGCCAGCAAAGGACAGGTTAATCAGCCCCAGCATTTT
NA,NA,TRBJ2-2,TRBV10-1,CASSDFRTGELFF,TGCGCCAGCAGTGATTTTAGAACCGGGGAGCTGTTTTTT
NA,NA,TRBJ2-5,TRBV2,CASSYRSVSAQYF,TGTGCCAGCAGTTACAGGTCCGTGTCGGCCCAGTACTTC
NA,NA,TRBJ1-2,TRBV28,CASTLGRVDYGYTF,TGTGCCAGCACCCTTGGGCGAGTAGACTATGGCTACACCTTC
TRBD1,once,TRBJ2-4,TRBV19,CASSPGQGGSLAKNIQYF,TGTGCCAGTAGTCCCGGACAGGGGGGGTCTCTAGCCAAAAACATTCAGTACTTC
TRBD1,NA,TRBJ2-7,TRBV5-5,CASSLGGTAISYEQYF,TGTGCCAGCAGCTTGGGGGGGACAGCGATCTCCTACGAGCAGTACTTC
NA,NA,TRBJ2-5,TRBV6-9,CASSYVVAERLRQETQYF,TGTGCCAGCAGTTATGTCGTAGCGGAGCGACTGAGACAAGAGACCCAGTACTTC
NA,few,TRBJ2-3,TRBV5-1,CASSLGGEDTQYF,TGCGCCAGCAGCTTGGGGGGAGAAGATACGCAGTATTTT
NA,NA,TRBJ1-2,TRBV6-6,CASSKDNFNYGYTF,TGTGCCAGCAGTAAGGACAACTTTAACTATGGCTACACCTTC
TRBD2,once,TRBJ2-7,TRBV7-8,CASSSFGTSIYEQYF,TGTGCCAGCAGCTCGTTCGGGACTAGCATTTACGAGCAGTACTTC
NA,NA,TRBJ2-1,TRBV5-1,CASSLDRRGLGEQFF,TGCGCCAGCAGCTTGGATCGTAGAGGGTTGGGAGAGCAGTTCTTC
NA,NA,TRBJ1-2,TRBV4-2,CASSQDLGGFGYGYTF,TGTGCCAGCAGCCAAGATCTGGGAGGGTTCGGCTATGGCTACACCTTC
TRBD1,NA,TRBJ1-5,TRBV2,CASSEARQAGGLIGPQHF,TGTGCCAGCAGTGAAGCTAGACAGGCAGGGGGCCTGATTGGGCCCCAGCATTTT
NA,NA,TRBJ1-4,TRBV5-1,CASSPQGKVMGGSEKLFF,TGCGCCAGCAGCCCGCAGGGGAAAGTTATGGGGGGGAGTGAAAAACTGTTTTTT
NA,NA,TRBJ1-5,TRBV10-3,CAISEKVQDSNQPQHF,TGTGCCATCAGTGAGAAAGTACAGGATAGCAATCAGCCCCAGCATTTT
NA,NA,TRBJ2-7,TRBV10-3,CAISASYEQYF,TGTGCCATCAGTGCTTCCTACGAGCAGTACTTC
NA,NA,TRBJ1-2,TRBV5-4,CASRLNNGALYGYTF,TGTGCCAGCAGACTAAATAATGGGGCCCTCTATGGCTACACCTTC
NA,NA,TRBJ1-6,TRBV6-5,CASSLWTANNSPLHF,TGTGCCAGCAGTCTTTGGACAGCGAATAATTCACCCCTCCACTTT
NA,NA,TRBJ1-1,TRBV7-2,CASSLGRTVTEAFF,TGTGCCAGCAGCTTAGGTCGGACAGTGACTGAAGCTTTCTTT
TRBD1,NA,TRBJ1-5,TRBV5-1,CASSLNPQGARVQPQHF,TGCGCCAGCAGCCTCAATCCGCAGGGGGCGCGGGTTCAGCCCCAGCATTTT
TRBD1,NA,TRBJ2-1,TRBV2,CATGVTGDWEQFF,TGTGCCACCGGGGTGACAGGGGACTGGGAGCAGTTCTTC
NA,NA,TRBJ1-5,TRBV6-1,CASREGVNPGPQHF,TGTGCCAGCAGAGAAGGGGTGAACCCAGGGCCCCAGCATTTT
NA,NA,TRBJ2-3,TRBV4-1,CASSQSGSSTRGLTDTQYF,TGCGCCAGCAGCCAATCTGGTAGTAGTACCCGCGGCCTCACAGATACGCAGTATTTT
TRBD1,NA,TRBJ2-6,TRBV6-6,CASSPLGRGLSGANVLTF,TGTGCCAGCAGTCCCCTTGGCAGGGGGCTCTCTGGGGCCAACGTCCTGACTTTC
NA,once,TRBJ1-5,TRBV9,CASSVEGDQPQHF,TGTGCCAGCAGCGTAGAGGGGGATCAGCCCCAGCATTTT
NA,NA,TRBJ1-4,TRBV19,CASRDPGTAVEKLFF,TGTGCCAGTAGGGACCCGGGAACGGCCGTTGAAAAACTGTTTTTT
TRBD2,NA,TRBJ2-7,TRBV6-5,CASRRGAFSSYEQYF,TGTGCCAGCAGGCGGGGGGCTTTCTCCTCCTACGAGCAGTACTTC
NA,NA,TRBJ2-7,TRBV20-1,CSASQDSGAYEQYF,TGCAGTGCTAGTCAGGACTCAGGGGCCTACGAGCAGTACTTC
NA,few,TRBJ1-5,TRBV7-8,CASSPTAGYNQPQHF,TGTGCCAGCAGCCCGACGGCAGGGTACAATCAGCCCCAGCATTTT
TRBD1,NA,TRBJ1-2,TRBV12-3/TRBV12-4,CASSTGQPYGYTF,TGTGCCAGCAGTACGGGACAGCCATATGGCTACACCTTC
NA,NA,TRBJ1-5,TRBV19,CASSIAGHRTGNQPQHF,TGTGCCAGTAGTATAGCGGGACACAGAACGGGCAATCAGCCCCAGCATTTT
NA,NA,TRBJ1-5,TRBV24-1,CATSEGGRDNQPQHF,TGTGCCACCAGTGAAGGAGGGCGCGACAATCAGCCCCAGCATTTT
NA,NA,TRBJ2-7,TRBV19,CASKNTGSHEQYF,TGTGCCAGTAAAAACACAGGGTCCCACGAGCAGTACTTC
NA,NA,TRBJ2-6,TRBV6-4,CASSPEGGANVLTF,TGTGCCAGCAGTCCCGAGGGTGGGGCCAACGTCCTGACTTTC
NA,once,TRBJ2-1,TRBV11-2,CASSLDVGGRGEQFF,TGTGCCAGCAGCTTAGACGTGGGGGGAAGAGGGGAGCAGTTCTTC
NA,NA,TRBJ2-3,TRBV9,CASSAGQLGDTQYF,TGTGCCAGCAGCGCCGGACAGCTCGGAGATACGCAGTATTTT